In its sample, the clone carrying this T cell receptor beta chain was seen many times. The antigen is undetermined. Via MiXCR, TCRdb re-called the 5' RACE reads, giving one row per CDR3 protein. The sample holds 200,000 to 300,000 distinct CDR3 sequences, 10% seen once. These data originate in a study of CD8 T cells in ankylosing spondylitis. This CDR3 spans 14 amino acids. The V gene end was trimmed by 0 bases and the J gene end by 6 bases; junction bases not matched to a gene: 1. The V gene's germline CDR1 is MNHEY and CDR2 SVGAGI. Findings of the study overall: In ankylosing spondylitis patients, matched synovial fluid reportedly showed significant enrichment of disease-linked clones. A number of the motif variants had already been described in reactive arthritis synovial fluid and blood.

The specimen was blood, either unsorted or a sorted T cell fraction (not recorded which). This chain uses TRBV6-5 with TRBJ2-2; TRBD1 agrees at 7 bases. This receptor was taken from a male donor with ankylosing spondylitis or in good health (not recorded which). CDR3 DNA sequence: TGTGCCAGCAGTTACTCCCAGGGGGCCGGGGAGCTGTTTTTT. Translated, it gives CASSYSQGAGELFF.